What follows are 32 T cell receptor beta chains derived from one specimen sequenced in a study of blood T cell repertoires in COVID-19. The data were produced by immunoSEQ multiplex PCR, yet TCRdb's version contains in-frame clones alone and is incomplete. The sample carries 150,000 or so clones, 87% recorded once. The sequenced sample consisted of PBMCs or T cells enriched from blood (not recorded which). The origin of the receptors is a woman in her thirties or forties who had been exposed to COVID-19.

This clone was observed a handful of times. The V call is TRBV3-1 (or the pseudogene TRBV3-2), the J call TRBJ2-2; 7 bases map to TRBD1. The CDR3 spans 18 residues. CDR1 and CDR2 from the germline V gene are LGHDT and YNNKEL (reference sequence). V dropped 6 bases and J dropped 2; count of bases not matched to a gene: 15. The CDR3 loop is CASRQTGSGQINTGELFF. The CDR3 DNA sequence: TGTGCCAGCAGACAAACGGGATCGGGACAGATAAACACCGGGGAGCTGTTTTTT.

V usage is TRBV4-2 and J usage is TRBJ2-2, with 7 bases aligning to TRBD1. In germline, CDR1 is LGHNA, CDR2 YNFKEQ. V gave up 0 bases and J gave up 4 bases; unmatched junction bases: 8. This CDR3 contains 17 residues. DNA for the CDR3: TGTGCCAGCAGCCAAGATTCCGCGGACAGGACCACCGGGGAGCTGTTTTTT. It specifies CASSQDSADRTTGELFF.

This clone was found once. The chain links TRBV5-5 to TRBJ1-4; possible D gene TRBD1, 6 bases. The CDR3 runs to 18 residues. CDR1 is SGHKS and CDR2 is YYEKEE in the germline V gene (reference sequence). The V end was cut by 1 base, the J end by 7 bases, with 23 bases between. The CDR3 nucleotides are TGTGCCAGCAGCTTGCCACAGGGTTCTATAATAAGGGGTGAAAAACTGTTTTTT. Amino acid sequence: CASSLPQGSIIRGEKLFF.

The chain uses TRBV19 and TRBJ1-5, with TRBD1 identical over 12 bases. CDR3 length: 17 amino acids. J was trimmed by 6 bases and V by 4 bases; bases with no gene match: 10. CDR1 LNHDA and CDR2 SQIVND come from the germline V gene (reference sequence). CDR3: CASSSTRDRGRSQPQHF. In DNA, the CDR3 is TGTGCCAGTAGTAGCACCCGGGACAGGGGGCGCAGTCAGCCCCAGCATTTT. The variable domain in full, with the rest retrieved from reference TRBV19 and TRBJ1-5, is DGGITQSPKYLFRKEGQNVTLSCEQNLNHDAMYWYRQDPGQGLRLIYYSQIVNDFQKGDIAEGYSVSREKKESFPLTVTSAQKNPTAFYLCASSSTRDRGRSQPQHFGDGTRLSIL.

The chain combines TRBV18 with TRBJ2-7, with 10 nucleotides matching TRBD1. V trimming: 6 bases; J trimming: 5 bases; junction bases outside the gene matches: 13. The CDR3 consists of 16 residues. The germline gives CDR1 KGHSH, CDR2 LQKENI. The DNA for the CDR3 is TGTGCCAGCTCCCCCTTCCTCGGACAGGGGGAGGACGAGCAGTACTTC. Translation gives CASSPFLGQGEDEQYF. Filled out from reference TRBV18 and TRBJ2-7, the complete variable domain reads NAGVMQNPRHLVRRRGQEARLRCSPMKGHSHVYWYRQLPEEGLKFMVYLQKENIIDESGMPKERFSAEFPKEGPSILRIQQVVRGDSAAYFCASSPFLGQGEDEQYFGPGTRLTVT.

V is TRBV3-1 (or the pseudogene TRBV3-2) and J is TRBJ1-4, with TRBD1 as a possible D gene (5 bases). V dropped 2 bases and J dropped 3 bases, with 19 bases sitting between them. CDR1 is LGHDT, CDR2 YNNKEL, per germline (reference sequence). This CDR3 spans 18 amino acids. CDR3 coding DNA: TGTGCCAGCAGCCAATTCACCGGTACGGGGGAATCTAATGAAAAACTGTTTTTT. Protein product: CASSQFTGTGESNEKLFF.

The chain carries TRBV5-1 and TRBJ1-4, with 10 positions matching TRBD1. CDR3 length equals 15 residues. The J segment lost 2 bases and the V segment lost 4 bases, leaving 2 bases of the junction unmatched. The V gene's germline CDR1 is SGHRS and CDR2 YFSETQ. The DNA of the CDR3 is TGCGCCAGCAGCGGGACAGGGGCTACTAATGAAAAACTGTTTTTT. Its protein product is CASSGTGATNEKLFF.

The gene calls are TRBV23-1 and TRBJ1-5; 10 bases map to TRBD1. TRBV23-1 is sorted into the ORF group, with uncertain function. The CDR3 loop spans 17 amino acids. V dropped 1 base and J dropped 4; count of bases not matched to a gene: 7. This CDR3 is CASSQYRDRGANQPQHF. The CDR3 DNA reads TGCGCCAGCAGTCAATACCGGGACAGGGGTGCTAATCAGCCCCAGCATTTT.

The chain couples TRBV5-1 to TRBJ2-3, with 11 bases matching TRBD2. The CDR3 is made up of 18 amino acids. The J segment lost 2 bases and the V segment lost 1 base, leaving 9 bases of the junction unmatched. From germline, CDR1 is SGHRS and CDR2 YFSETQ. The CDR3 reads CASSLKTSGSFPTDTQYF. In DNA, the CDR3 is TGCGCCAGCAGCTTGAAAACTAGCGGGAGTTTCCCCACAGATACGCAGTATTTT. Full variable domain (remainder filled in from reference TRBV5-1 and TRBJ2-3): KAGVTQTPRYLIKTRGQQVTLSCSPISGHRSVSWYQQTPGQGLQFLFEYFSETQRNKGNFPGRFSGRQFSNSRSEMNVSTLELGDSALYLCASSLKTSGSFPTDTQYFGPGTRLTVL.

The chain combines TRBV6-5 with TRBJ2-7; 7 nucleotides match TRBD1. The ends lost 5 bases at V and 3 bases at J; junction bases unmatched: 10. This CDR3 contains 15 residues. Germline V lookup: CDR1 MNHEY, CDR2 SVGAGI. CDR3 DNA sequence: TGTGCCAGCAGTCCTCGACAGGGCTTTCACTACGAGCAGTACTTC. The encoded protein is CASSPRQGFHYEQYF.

V is TRBV6-5 and J is TRBJ1-5; tentatively, D is TRBD1 (6 bases). CDR1 and CDR2 from the germline V gene are MNHEY and SVGAGI. The V end lost 0 bases, the J end lost 1 base, and 10 bases lay between the germline ends. This CDR3 comprises 16 residues. CDR3 sequence reads: CASSYSRQGSNQPQHF. Here the CDR3 DNA reads TGTGCCAGCAGTTACTCGCGGCAGGGGAGCAATCAGCCCCAGCATTTT.

The V gene is TRBV4-2, the J gene TRBJ2-1; weak D call: TRBD2 (6 bases). The germline V gene has CDR1 LGHNA and CDR2 YNFKEQ. The CDR3 runs 15 residues. Trimming left V 4 bases short and J 0 bases short, with 10 bases between. CDR3: CASSLAVSSYNEQFF. The CDR3 coding sequence is TGTGCCAGCAGCCTAGCGGTTAGCTCCTACAATGAGCAGTTCTTC.

The genes are TRBV29-1 and TRBJ2-1; 9 bases match TRBD2. The CDR3 covers 14 residues. Germline V gene sequence: CDR1 SQVTM, CDR2 ANQGSEA. The V and J ends lost 2 bases and 8 bases, in that order; junction bases with no gene match: 7. The CDR3 sequence: CSVERSGGYDEQFF. The CDR3 DNA follows: TGCAGCGTTGAAAGGAGCGGGGGGTACGATGAGCAGTTCTTC.

This clone was seen a single time. The germline gene is not matched at one end of the junction; a read error may be the cause. The chain links TRBV14 to TRBJ1-4; D call uncertain. The CDR3 is made up of 12 amino acids. Germline values: CDR1 SGHDN, CDR2 FVKESK. As DNA, the CDR3 is TGTGCCAGCAGCCTAACTGATGAAAAACTGTTTTTT. This encodes CASSLTDEKLFF. The variable domain in full, with the rest retrieved from reference TRBV14 and TRBJ1-4, is EAGVTQFPSHSVIEKGQTVTLRCDPISGHDNLYWYRRVMGKEIKFLLHFVKESKQDESGMPNNRFLAERTGGTYSTLKVQPAELEDSGVYFCASSLTDEKLFFGSGTQLSVL.

J is TRBJ2-3 and V is TRBV6-4; TRBD2 is a possible D gene (7 bases). Germline V gene sequence: CDR1 MRHNA, CDR2 SNTAGT. Trimming took 3 bases from V and 0 from J, leaving 10 bases between them. The CDR3 has 15 amino acids. The DNA for the CDR3 is TGTGCCAGCAGTGAAGAGGGGGGGAGCACAGATACGCAGTATTTT. Its translation: CASSEEGGSTDTQYF.

J is TRBJ2-7 and V is TRBV2; tentatively, D is TRBD2 (6 bases). Germline CDR1 SNHLY, CDR2 FYNNEI. This CDR3 contains 14 residues. V was clipped by 4 bases and J by 6 bases, with 16 bases between them. The chain's CDR3 is CASSAARPGGEQYF. CDR3 coding DNA: TGTGCCAGCAGTGCGGCGCGCCCCGGGGGCGAGCAGTACTTC. Drawing the rest from reference TRBV2 and TRBJ2-7, the complete variable domain is EPEVTQTPSHQVTQMGQEVILRCVPISNHLYFYWYRQILGQKVEFLVSFYNNEISEKSEIFDDQFSVERPDGSNFTLKIRSTKLEDSAMYFCASSAARPGGEQYFGPGTRLTVT.

This rearrangement joins TRBV27 to TRBJ1-4; unclear D gene. Trimming pared 6 bases from V and 10 bases from J, leaving 12 bases between. The CDR3 covers 12 residues. Per germline, CDR1 MNHEY and CDR2 SMNVEV (reference sequence). CDR3 sequence: CASSPPAGKLFF. For the CDR3, the DNA is TGTGCCAGCAGCCCCCCCGCAGGAAAACTGTTTTTT.

The V and J genes are TRBV7-9 and TRBJ1-4, with D possibly being TRBD1 (6 bases). The germline CDR1 and CDR2 sequences are SEHNR and FQNEAQ (reference sequence). Trimming stripped 1 base from V and 7 bases from J, with 22 bases between. This CDR3 comprises 18 residues. CDR3 loop: CASSLDPTLGGLSEKLFF. The CDR3, as DNA: TGTGCCAGCAGCTTAGACCCTACCTTGGGGGGGCTAAGTGAAAAACTGTTTTTT.

This clone was seen just once. The J gene is TRBJ2-1, the V gene TRBV27, with 10 bases matching TRBD2. Germline CDR1 is MNHEY and CDR2 is SMNVEV (reference sequence). The CDR3 is 16 residues long. The junction had 4 bases not matched to a gene; V was cut back by 3 bases and J by 2 bases. The CDR3 region is CASSFLAGVTYNEQFF. The CDR3 DNA is TGTGCCAGCAGTTTTCTAGCGGGAGTAACCTACAATGAGCAGTTCTTC.

This chain joins TRBV19 and TRBJ2-5, with D possibly matching TRBD1 (6 bases). The V and J ends lost 5 bases and 5 bases respectively, with 18 bases between them. CDR3 length: 15 amino acids. Germline assignment: CDR1 LNHDA and CDR2 SQIVND (reference sequence). The CDR3 DNA is TGTGCCAGTAGTCGACCAGGGGCGGGTGGGGAGACCCAGTACTTC. Its protein product is CASSRPGAGGETQYF. The full variable domain, with the rest looked up from reference TRBV19 and TRBJ2-5, is DGGITQSPKYLFRKEGQNVTLSCEQNLNHDAMYWYRQDPGQGLRLIYYSQIVNDFQKGDIAEGYSVSREKKESFPLTVTSAQKNPTAFYLCASSRPGAGGETQYFGPGTRLLVL.

The chain links TRBV7-9 to TRBJ1-5, with D unclear. CDR1 SEHNR and CDR2 FQNEAQ come from the germline V gene (reference sequence). V was pared by 4 bases and J by 4 bases, with 11 bases between. This CDR3 has 14 residues. The CDR3 reads CASSSVGGNQPQHF. The CDR3 nucleotides read TGTGCCAGCAGCTCGGTAGGAGGGAATCAGCCCCAGCATTTT.

CDR3 coding DNA: TGTGCCAGCAGTGGACCTAGCATCCCCAACACAGATACGCAGTATTTT. Its translation is CASSGPSIPNTDTQYF. The V gene is TRBV2, the J gene TRBJ2-3; TRBD2 is a possible D gene (5 bases). This CDR3 is 16 amino acids long. Trimming cost V 4 bases and J 2 bases, with 16 bases left between them. CDR1 is SNHLY and CDR2 is FYNNEI in the germline V gene.

The chain links TRBV5-6 to TRBJ1-6, with 8 bases identical to TRBD1. V lost 7 bases, J lost 4 bases, and 10 bases stayed unmatched. The CDR3 is 16 amino acids. Germline V lookup: CDR1 SGHDT, CDR2 YYEEEE. The CDR3 coding sequence is TGTGCCAGCGGTGCCGGGACAGGCGCTTATAATTCACCCCTCCACTTT. Translated: CASGAGTGAYNSPLHF. Combining the CDR3 with reference TRBV5-6 and TRBJ1-6 gives the whole variable domain DAGVTQSPTHLIKTRGQQVTLRCSPKSGHDTVSWYQQALGQGPQFIFQYYEEEERQRGNFPDRFSGHQFPNYSSELNVNALLLGDSALYLCASGAGTGAYNSPLHFGNGTRLTVT.

The chain carries TRBV5-1 and TRBJ2-5; D possibly corresponds to TRBD1 (5 bases). From germline, CDR1 is SGHRS and CDR2 YFSETQ. Trimming removed 0 bases at V and 5 bases at J, with 14 bases between. The CDR3 consists of 15 residues. The CDR3: CASSLAVGARETQYF. The DNA of the CDR3 is TGCGCCAGCAGCTTGGCTGTAGGGGCGAGGGAGACCCAGTACTTC.

The V and J genes are TRBV3-1 (or the pseudogene TRBV3-2) and TRBJ1-2; 7 positions agree with TRBD1. After removal of 0 bases from V and 5 bases from J, the junction contained 6 bases not matched to a gene. The CDR3 covers 15 residues. Germline lookup yields CDR1 LGHDT and CDR2 YNNKEL (reference sequence). This CDR3 is CASSQDRAGGYGYTF. CDR3 DNA: TGTGCCAGCAGCCAAGATCGGGCAGGGGGATATGGCTACACCTTC.

On this clone itself: One end of the junction fails to match germline, which may point to a read error. The chain has TRBV6-5 and TRBJ1-1, with D possibly being TRBD1 (5 bases). Germline CDR1 is MNHEY and CDR2 is SVGAGI. There are 14 residues in the CDR3. The chain's CDR3 is CASSDSGLGSKAFF. Written as DNA, the CDR3 is TGTGCCAGCAGTGACTCGGGACTGGGTAGTAAAGCTTTCTTT.

The chain joins TRBV14 to TRBJ2-7; 10 nucleotides agree with TRBD1. Germline V gene sequence: CDR1 SGHDN, CDR2 FVKESK. The trim removed 3 bases at V and 0 bases at J, leaving 2 bases unmatched. This CDR3 region has 15 residues. The CDR3 loop reads CASSQGQGISYEQYF. In DNA form, the CDR3 reads TGTGCCAGCAGCCAGGGACAGGGGATCTCCTACGAGCAGTACTTC.

The chain recombines TRBV9 with TRBJ2-7, with D possibly matching TRBD1 (7 bases). Germline V gene data show CDR1 as SGDLS and CDR2 as YYNGEE. Trimming removed 3 bases at V and 5 bases at J, with 15 bases between. The CDR3 length is 14 residues. The CDR3 sequence: CASSEEGAGHEQYF. As DNA, the CDR3 is TGTGCCAGCAGCGAGGAGGGGGCAGGGCACGAGCAGTACTTC.

This sequence joins TRBV20-1 and TRBJ2-1, with TRBD2 matching 11 bases. The CDR3 extends over 15 amino acids. Trimming at V came to 3 bases and at J to 0 bases, leaving 1 base not matched to a gene. Per germline, CDR1 DFQATT and CDR2 SNEGSKA (reference sequence). Here the CDR3 reads CSASGTSGSYNEQFF. For the CDR3, the DNA is TGCAGTGCTAGTGGGACTAGCGGCTCCTACAATGAGCAGTTCTTC.

This clone has just one count. The chain carries TRBV29-1 and TRBJ1-5; the D is unclear. V lost 5 bases to trimming and J lost 7 bases, with 15 bases between them. This CDR3 is 13 amino acids long. Germline-derived CDR1 and CDR2 are SQVTM and ANQGSEA. CDR3 loop: CSVSGVGRQPQHF. The CDR3 region has the DNA TGCAGCGTTTCCGGGGTGGGGAGACAGCCCCAGCATTTT.

The gene calls are TRBV5-1 and TRBJ2-2; 10 bases are a match to TRBD2. After removal of 1 base from V and 7 bases from J, the junction contained 10 bases not matched to a gene. This CDR3 comprises 17 residues. The germline CDR1 and CDR2 sequences are SGHRS and YFSETQ. The CDR3 region has the DNA TGCGCCAGCAGCTTGAGGCTAGCGGGGGTCTCCGGCGGGGAGCTGTTTTTT. Its translation is CASSLRLAGVSGGELFF.

V and J are TRBV10-1 and TRBJ2-2; D unresolved. V dropped 3 bases and J dropped 1 base, with 6 bases sitting between them. Per germline, CDR1 WNHNN and CDR2 SYGVQD (reference sequence). The CDR3 spans 14 residues. The CDR3, as DNA: TGCGCCAGCAGTGAACGGTGGAACACCGGGGAGCTGTTTTTT. It codes for CASSERWNTGELFF.